These 3 T cell receptor beta chains originate from one sample sequenced in a study of T cells after yellow fever vaccination. TCRdb reanalysed the 5' RACE reads using MiXCR and keeps one entry per CDR3 protein. The sample yields about 500,000 distinct CDR3 sequences, approximately 16% seen once. The input for sequencing was PBMCs, taken around 5 days after the first yellow fever vaccination. Receptors were obtained from a man younger than 35 who received the YFV17D yellow fever vaccine.

This rearrangement joins TRBV20-1 to TRBJ2-5; 13 bases map to TRBD2. V shed 4 bases, J shed 5 bases, and the junction held 10 bases outside the gene matches. CDR1 DFQATT and CDR2 SNEGSKA come from the germline V gene (reference sequence). This CDR3 region has 16 residues. CDR3 coding DNA: TGCAGTGCTACCCGGACTAGCGGGGGAAGAAGGGAGACCCAGTACTTC. Protein: CSATRTSGGRRETQYF.

This clonotype was picked up a small number of times. The rearrangement joins TRBV7-3 to TRBJ2-7, with D maybe TRBD2 (7 bases). V was cut by 2 bases and J by 2 bases, with 13 bases left in between. There are 15 residues in the CDR3. Germline V gene data show CDR1 as SGHTA and CDR2 as FQGTGA. In nucleotides, the CDR3 is TGTGCCAGCAGCTTAGAGGGGGGGGCCCCCTACGAGCAGTACTTC. Encoded protein: CASSLEGGAPYEQYF.

This clonotype has more than one count but fewer than ten. This rearrangement joins TRBV5-1 to TRBJ1-4; weak D call: TRBD1 (5 bases). Trimming took off 3 bases at V and 8 bases at J, with 17 bases between the two ends. From germline, CDR1 is SGHRS and CDR2 YFSETQ. CDR3 length: 15 amino acids. The CDR3, as DNA: TGCGCCAGCAGCTCAATAGGACAAAAGGGGGAAAAACTGTTTTTT. Protein product: CASSSIGQKGEKLFF.